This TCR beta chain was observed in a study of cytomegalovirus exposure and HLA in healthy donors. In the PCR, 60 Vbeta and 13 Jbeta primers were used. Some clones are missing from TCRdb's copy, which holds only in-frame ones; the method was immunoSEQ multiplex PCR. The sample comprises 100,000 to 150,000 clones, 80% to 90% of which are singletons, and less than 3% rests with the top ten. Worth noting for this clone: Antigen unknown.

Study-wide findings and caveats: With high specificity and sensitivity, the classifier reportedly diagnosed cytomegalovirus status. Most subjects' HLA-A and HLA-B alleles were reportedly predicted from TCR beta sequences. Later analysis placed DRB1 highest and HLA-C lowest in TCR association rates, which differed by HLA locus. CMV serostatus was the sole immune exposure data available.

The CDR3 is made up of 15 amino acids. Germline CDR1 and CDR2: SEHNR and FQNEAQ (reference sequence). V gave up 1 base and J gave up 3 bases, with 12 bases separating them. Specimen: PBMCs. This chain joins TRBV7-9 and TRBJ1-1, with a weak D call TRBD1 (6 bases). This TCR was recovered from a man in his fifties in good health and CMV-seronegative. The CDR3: CASSLGVTGYTEAFF. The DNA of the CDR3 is TGTGCCAGCAGCTTAGGGGTGACAGGTTACACTGAAGCTTTCTTT.